These 27 T cell receptor beta chains came from one sample sequenced in a study of cytomegalovirus exposure and HLA in healthy donors (dated by TCRdb to 2016 to 2017). Library creation used the immunoSEQ multiplex PCR assay. For the multiplex PCR, a mixture combining 60 forward primers for TCR Vbeta segments and 13 reverse primers for TCR Jbeta segments was used. TCRdb holds this immuneACCESS table with in-frame rearrangements only. Some clones are missing; in checked studies, unresolved V genes explain under half, and the rest has no known cause. The table for this sample lists some 180,000 clones; 81% of them were counted only once. In total, the top ten clones hold around 3.6% of the sample. The material sequenced was PBMCs. These receptor sequences come from a man aged 35 to 55 in good health and CMV-seropositive.

The chain has TRBV6-1 and TRBJ1-5, with TRBD1 matching 10 bases. This CDR3 comprises 15 residues. Germline V gives CDR1 MNHNS, CDR2 SASEGT. Trimming took 0 bases from V and 6 from J; bases not matched to a gene: 2. The CDR3 protein is CASSEAGQGRQPQHF. The CDR3 DNA sequence: TGTGCCAGCAGTGAAGCGGGACAGGGGCGTCAGCCCCAGCATTTT.

This chain uses TRBV19 with TRBJ1-2; 9 nucleotides align to TRBD1. V dropped 6 bases and J dropped 2; count of bases not matched to a gene: 4. Germline V lookup: CDR1 LNHDA, CDR2 SQIVND (reference sequence). The CDR3 has 14 residues. The CDR3: CASSTTGGNYGYTF. CDR3 coding DNA: TGTGCCAGTAGCACGACAGGGGGAAACTATGGCTACACCTTC. The whole variable domain, remainder taken from reference TRBV19 and TRBJ1-2, is DGGITQSPKYLFRKEGQNVTLSCEQNLNHDAMYWYRQDPGQGLRLIYYSQIVNDFQKGDIAEGYSVSREKKESFPLTVTSAQKNPTAFYLCASSTTGGNYGYTFGSGTRLTVV.

The chain has TRBV6-1 and TRBJ2-5, with 7 bases identical to TRBD1. CDR3 size: 14 residues. The germline V gene has CDR1 MNHNS and CDR2 SASEGT. J was trimmed by 7 bases and V by 2 bases; bases with no gene match: 7. The CDR3 sequence is CASSEPPTGVTQYF. In DNA, the CDR3 is TGTGCCAGCAGTGAACCCCCCACAGGGGTGACCCAGTACTTC.

DNA of the CDR3: TGCGCCAGCAGCCCGGGACAGGGAGGAGAAGAGACCCAGTACTTC. Its protein product is CASSPGQGGEETQYF. The chain joins TRBV5-1 to TRBJ2-5; TRBD1 agrees at 9 bases. In germline, CDR1 is SGHRS, CDR2 YFSETQ. This CDR3 comprises 15 residues. V lost 4 bases, J lost 3 bases, and 7 bases stayed unmatched.

The chain carries TRBV19 and TRBJ1-1, with a weak D call TRBD1 (5 bases). CDR1 and CDR2 (germline): LNHDA, SQIVND (reference sequence). V dropped 6 bases and J dropped 4 bases, with 24 bases sitting between them. CDR3 length: 17 amino acids. The CDR3 DNA reads TGTGCCAGTAGCAGCGTTCGGACCCGTAACGGGGGCACTGAAGCTTTCTTT. Amino acids: CASSSVRTRNGGTEAFF.

There are a few counts of this clone. V gene TRBV5-1 combines with J gene TRBJ1-2; TRBD1 aligns across 9 bases. V dropped 4 bases and J dropped 6; count of bases not matched to a gene: 7. The germline CDR1 and CDR2 sequences are SGHRS and YFSETQ. This CDR3 has 14 residues. The CDR3 reads CASSTRTGVDGYTF. As DNA, the CDR3 is TGCGCCAGCAGCACGAGGACAGGGGTCGATGGCTACACCTTC.

The CDR3 spells CSLKRDGHNEQFF. The CDR3, as DNA: TGCAGCCTAAAGCGGGATGGGCACAATGAGCAGTTCTTC. The chain links TRBV29-1 to TRBJ2-1; 7 bases agree with TRBD2. The CDR3 extends over 13 amino acids. CDR1 SQVTM and CDR2 ANQGSEA come from the germline V gene. V trimming: 8 bases; J trimming: 5 bases; junction bases outside the gene matches: 9.

The chain carries TRBV7-9 and TRBJ2-3; 14 bases fit TRBD2. Germline assignment: CDR1 SEHNR and CDR2 FQNEAQ (reference sequence). The V gene end was trimmed by 4 bases and the J gene end by 6 bases; junction bases not matched to a gene: 6. The CDR3 totals 16 residues. The DNA for the CDR3 is TGTGCCAGCAGCTCTGGACTAGCGGGAGGTATTGATACGCAGTATTTT. Amino acid sequence: CASSSGLAGGIDTQYF.

The genes are TRBV5-6 and TRBJ2-4; possibly TRBD2 for D (6 bases). Germline V gives CDR1 SGHDT, CDR2 YYEEEE. The V end lost 3 bases, the J end lost 13 bases, and 17 bases lay between the germline ends. This CDR3 contains 13 residues. The CDR3 sequence: CASSWEREARQYF. DNA for the CDR3: TGTGCCAGCAGCTGGGAAAGGGAGGCACGGCAGTACTTC.

V usage is TRBV28 and J usage is TRBJ2-1; 11 nucleotides align to TRBD1. In germline, CDR1 is MDHEN, CDR2 SYDVKM. The CDR3 sequence is 16 residues long. J gave up 4 bases and V 5 bases, and 7 bases lay outside the gene matches. The CDR3 sequence: CASSPPGQGAYNEQFF. In DNA form, the CDR3 reads TGTGCCAGCAGTCCCCCCGGACAGGGGGCGTACAATGAGCAGTTCTTC.

V usage is TRBV18 and J usage is TRBJ2-6; no reliable D call. The CDR3 is 14 residues long. CDR1 KGHSH and CDR2 LQKENI come from the germline V gene. V was trimmed by 6 bases and J by 0 bases, leaving 6 bases between them. CDR3 sequence: CASSESSGANVLTF. In DNA form, the CDR3 reads TGTGCCAGCTCGGAGAGCTCTGGGGCCAACGTCCTGACTTTC.

CDR3 sequence reads: CASSYRQGPEKLFF. Written as DNA, the CDR3 is TGTGCCAGCAGTTACCGACAGGGCCCTGAAAAACTGTTTTTT. The chain recombines TRBV6-6 with TRBJ1-4; TRBD1 agrees at 7 bases. With 2 bases clipped from V and 7 bases from J, the junction kept 4 bases outside the gene matches. Germline V gene sequence: CDR1 MNHNY, CDR2 SVGAGI (reference sequence). This CDR3 region has 14 residues.

This clone has just a few counts. The genes are TRBV7-2 and TRBJ1-1; D perhaps matches TRBD1 (6 bases). V was trimmed by 2 bases and J by 0 bases, leaving 10 bases between them. The CDR3 runs 15 residues. CDR1 SGHTA and CDR2 FQGNSA come from the germline V gene. The CDR3 bases are TGTGCCAGCAGCTTAACAGGGCCGGTGAACACTGAAGCTTTCTTT. This sequence encodes CASSLTGPVNTEAFF. The whole variable domain, remainder taken from reference TRBV7-2 and TRBJ1-1, is GAGVSQSPSNKVTEKGKDVELRCDPISGHTALYWYRQSLGQGLEFLIYFQGNSAPDKSGLPSDRFSAERTGGSVSTLTIQRTQQEDSAVYLCASSLTGPVNTEAFFGQGTRLTVV.

V gene TRBV15 combines with J gene TRBJ2-7, with 8 bases identical to TRBD2. This CDR3 is built from 13 residues. J was trimmed by 7 bases and V by 2 bases; bases with no gene match: 4. Looked up from germline, CDR1 is LNHNV and CDR2 is YYDKDF (reference sequence). CDR3 DNA: TGTGCCACCAGCAGACCCCGGGGGGGTGAGCAGTACTTC. This translates into CATSRPRGGEQYF.

V gene TRBV2 combines with J gene TRBJ1-2; 7 nucleotides line up with TRBD1. CDR3 size: 13 residues. CDR1 and CDR2 (germline): SNHLY, FYNNEI. With V trimmed by 9 bases and J by 3 bases, 7 bases remained unmatched. CDR3 amino acids: CARNRGYHYGYTF. The CDR3 DNA reads TGTGCCAGGAACAGGGGCTACCACTATGGCTACACCTTC.

This clone was observed a few times. The chain joins TRBV19 to TRBJ2-1, with a weak D call TRBD2 (5 bases). CDR3 length: 15 amino acids. V lost 6 bases to trimming and J lost 9 bases, with 21 bases between them. Germline-derived CDR1 and CDR2 are LNHDA and SQIVND (reference sequence). The CDR3 region is CASRVGLLNSGEQFF. The CDR3 nucleotides are TGTGCCAGTAGGGTAGGACTCCTGAACTCGGGTGAGCAGTTCTTC.

The DNA for the CDR3 is TGTGCCAGCAGCGTAGGTAGCTTTCCAGATACGCAGTATTTT. This encodes CASSVGSFPDTQYF. This chain links TRBV9 with TRBJ2-3, with no clear D. V was clipped by 0 bases and J by 4 bases, with 9 bases between them. There are 14 residues in the CDR3. From germline, CDR1 is SGDLS and CDR2 YYNGEE.

The chain recombines TRBV6-5 with TRBJ2-2; 7 bases agree with TRBD1. J lost 6 bases, V lost 10 bases, and 14 bases had no gene match. CDR3 length: 15 amino acids. The germline gives CDR1 MNHEY, CDR2 SVGAGI. The CDR3 DNA reads TGTGCCACCCTCCCAGCGAGACAGGGTCCCGGGGAGCTGTTTTTT. Protein sequence: CATLPARQGPGELFF.

The chain links TRBV9 to TRBJ2-3; D is possibly TRBD1 (6 bases). With 0 bases removed from V and 6 bases from J, the gap between germline ends came to 17 bases. Germline-derived CDR1 and CDR2 are SGDLS and YYNGEE. The CDR3 has 16 residues. In DNA, the CDR3 is TGTGCCAGCAGCGTAGCTGGACAGTCCTTCGTGGATACGCAGTATTTT. Encoded protein: CASSVAGQSFVDTQYF. Full variable domain (missing parts from reference TRBV9 and TRBJ2-3): DSGVTQTPKHLITATGQRVTLRCSPRSGDLSVYWYQQSLDQGLQFLIQYYNGEERAKGNILERFSAQQFPDLHSELNLSSLELGDSALYFCASSVAGQSFVDTQYFGPGTRLTVL.

Concerning this clone: In the same sample, other DNA sequences code for this CDR3. The chain is built from TRBV29-1 and TRBJ2-5, with D tentatively TRBD1 (7 bases). The CDR3 consists of 14 residues. The germline V gene has CDR1 SQVTM and CDR2 ANQGSEA. V was trimmed by 4 bases and J by 4 bases, leaving 16 bases between them. The CDR3, as DNA: TGCAGCGTTGTCGGTGCAGGGGGAGGAGAGACCCAGTACTTC. Translation gives CSVVGAGGGETQYF.

This clone was found many times. The same CDR3 also results from other DNA sequences found in this sample. The chain recombines TRBV7-9 with TRBJ2-7, with a tentative D call TRBD2 (5 bases). CDR3 length equals 13 residues. Germline V gene sequence: CDR1 SEHNR, CDR2 FQNEAQ (reference sequence). Trimming pared 3 bases from V and 3 bases from J, leaving 9 bases between. CDR3 loop: CASSLGSGYEQYF. The DNA for the CDR3 is TGTGCCAGCAGCTTGGGCAGCGGCTACGAGCAGTACTTC.

This clone was detected once. V usage is TRBV5-1 and J usage is TRBJ2-7; 8 bases align to TRBD1. Trimming removed 1 base from V and 3 bases from J; junction bases left unmatched: 12. CDR1 is SGHRS, CDR2 YFSETQ, per germline. CDR3 length: 17 residues. CDR3 bases: TGCGCCAGCAGCTTGATTGGACAGGGTAGGTGGGACTACGAGCAGTACTTC. Protein: CASSLIGQGRWDYEQYF. Combining the CDR3 with reference TRBV5-1 and TRBJ2-7 gives the whole variable domain KAGVTQTPRYLIKTRGQQVTLSCSPISGHRSVSWYQQTPGQGLQFLFEYFSETQRNKGNFPGRFSGRQFSNSRSEMNVSTLELGDSALYLCASSLIGQGRWDYEQYFGPGTRLTVT.

V gene TRBV25-1 combines with J gene TRBJ1-1; D perhaps matches TRBD1 (5 bases). The CDR3 is 12 amino acids. The germline V gene has CDR1 MGHDK and CDR2 SYGVNS. With 5 bases removed from V and 4 bases from J, the gap between germline ends came to 8 bases. CDR3: CASSQGSTEAFF. As DNA, the CDR3 is TGTGCCAGCAGTCAGGGTAGCACTGAAGCTTTCTTT.

The rearrangement joins TRBV5-8 to TRBJ2-7, with 7 bases lining up with TRBD1. Trimming removed 1 base from V and 0 bases from J; junction bases left unmatched: 4. This CDR3 is built from 15 residues. Looked up from germline, CDR1 is SGHTS and CDR2 is YDEGEE. As DNA, the CDR3 is TGTGCCAGCAGCTTGCAAGGGGGCGGCTCCTACGAGCAGTACTTC. It specifies CASSLQGGGSYEQYF.

This clone turned up a few times. The gene calls are TRBV5-4 and TRBJ2-5, with 9 bases that match TRBD2. Germline-derived CDR1 and CDR2 are SGHNT and YYREEE (reference sequence). V lost 5 bases, J lost 4 bases, and 6 bases stayed unmatched. The CDR3 spans 14 residues. CDR3 in DNA: TGTGCCAGCAGTTTTGCGGGGGGGGGAGAGACCCAGTACTTC. Its protein is CASSFAGGGETQYF.

V gene TRBV5-1 combines with J gene TRBJ1-2; 9 nucleotides line up with TRBD1. J lost 2 bases, V lost 4 bases, and 3 bases had no gene match. Germline CDR1 is SGHRS and CDR2 is YFSETQ. The CDR3 has 14 amino acids. CDR3 DNA sequence: TGCGCCAGCAGCAGGGGACAGGGAAACTATGGCTACACCTTC. This sequence encodes CASSRGQGNYGYTF. Full variable domain (remainder filled in from reference TRBV5-1 and TRBJ1-2): KAGVTQTPRYLIKTRGQQVTLSCSPISGHRSVSWYQQTPGQGLQFLFEYFSETQRNKGNFPGRFSGRQFSNSRSEMNVSTLELGDSALYLCASSRGQGNYGYTFGSGTRLTVV.

The V call is TRBV5-6, the J call TRBJ2-7, with a weak D call TRBD2 (5 bases). The CDR3 totals 13 residues. Germline V gene lookup returns CDR1 SGHDT and CDR2 YYEEEE. The V end was cut by 4 bases, the J end by 2 bases, with 10 bases between. The CDR3, as DNA: TGTGCCAGCAGCCCTGGACTGCCCTACGAGCAGTACTTC. The encoded protein is CASSPGLPYEQYF.